This TCR beta chain derives from a study of tumor-infiltrating lymphocytes in oesophageal squamous cell carcinoma. The CDR3 has 14 residues. Germline V gene sequence: CDR1 MNHNS, CDR2 SASEGT. Trimming cost V 1 base and J 9 bases; bases outside gene matches: 9. The sample holds many counts of this clonotype. TCRdb reanalysed the PCR reads using MiXCR and keeps one entry per CDR3 protein. This sample has about 25,000 distinct CDR3 sequences, with about 40% found just once. The receptor was derived from a male donor with esophageal squamous cell carcinoma. This chain links TRBV6-1 with TRBJ2-7, with 7 bases that match TRBD2. Specimen: esophageal tumor tissue. The DNA of the CDR3 is TGTGCCAGCAGTGAAGGCGGGAGCATCTTTGGGCAGTACTTC. It translates to CASSEGGSIFGQYF.